These T cell receptor beta chains were read from a single sample in a study of cytomegalovirus exposure and HLA in healthy donors. Only in-frame clones appear in the TCRdb table, and some are missing; sequencing was by immunoSEQ multiplex PCR. The sample yields roughly 100,000 clones, 70% to 85% seen once. The sample taken for sequencing was PBMCs. The receptors here all came from a man between 60 and 70 years old in good health and CMV-seronegative. CDR3s include the opening cysteine and the closing phenylalanine or tryptophan. D genes are given only for firm matches. Clone size is not always given. Where it is, it says once, few, many or a class for expanded clones.

TRBV7-3	TRBD2	TRBJ2-5	NA	CASSLRGLAAETQYF	TGTGCCAGCAGCTTAAGGGGACTAGCAGCGGAGACCCAGTACTTC
TRBV20-1	TRBD2	TRBJ2-5	NA	CSGLAGRAQYF	TGCAGTGGACTAGCGGGGAGGGCCCAGTACTTC
TRBV5-1	NA	TRBJ1-2	NA	CASSLAGHANYGYTF	TGCGCCAGCAGCTTGGCAGGCCACGCTAACTATGGCTACACCTTC
TRBV5-6	NA	TRBJ1-1	NA	CASSLVGSQGTEAFF	TGTGCCAGCAGCTTGGTTGGTTCGCAGGGCACTGAAGCTTTCTTT
TRBV18	NA	TRBJ2-7	NA	CASSPSPSEGAGEQYF	TGTGCCAGCTCACCGTCCCCTTCGGAGGGGGCTGGGGAGCAGTACTTC
TRBV5-1	NA	TRBJ1-2	NA	CASSLGGFGGYTF	TGCGCCAGCAGCTTGGGCGGGTTTGGAGGCTACACCTTC
TRBV4-3	NA	TRBJ1-5	NA	CASSQSYRQPQHF	TGCGCCAGCAGCCAAAGCTACCGGCAGCCCCAGCATTTT
TRBV7-2	NA	TRBJ2-1	NA	CASSTQSRAGHEQFF	TGTGCCAGCAGCACTCAATCTCGTGCAGGGCATGAGCAGTTCTTC
TRBV29-1	NA	TRBJ1-2	NA	CSTGDNDYGYTF	TGCAGCACCGGGGACAACGACTATGGCTACACCTTC
TRBV6-1	NA	TRBJ1-5	NA	CASSGGGGNQPQHF	TGTGCCAGCAGTGGAGGAGGGGGCAATCAGCCCCAGCATTTT
TRBV6-1	TRBD2	TRBJ2-5	once	CAVRRGGWETQYF	TGTGCCGTAAGACGGGGGGGATGGGAGACCCAGTACTTC
TRBV2	TRBD2	TRBJ2-1	once	CASTPVGTSGGASYNEQFF	TGTGCCAGCACCCCAGTGGGGACTAGCGGGGGGGCCTCCTACAATGAGCAGTTCTTC
TRBV5-1	NA	TRBJ1-2	NA	CASSYQVSYGYTF	TGCGCCAGCAGCTACCAGGTTAGCTATGGCTACACCTTC
TRBV7-2	TRBD2	TRBJ2-5	NA	CASSYQGLAGEETQYF	TGTGCCAGCAGCTACCAGGGACTAGCGGGGGAAGAGACCCAGTACTTC
TRBV25-1	NA	TRBJ2-7	NA	CASSQADVDEQYF	TGTGCCAGCAGTCAAGCGGACGTGGACGAGCAGTACTTC
TRBV7-9	NA	TRBJ1-2	few	CASSPGGYGYTF	TGTGCCAGCAGTCCCGGGGGTTATGGCTACACCTTC
TRBV28	NA	TRBJ1-6	NA	CASSFAGAAWSPLHF	TGTGCCAGCAGTTTCGCGGGGGCCGCCTGGTCACCCCTCCACTTT
TRBV7-3	TRBD1	TRBJ2-3	NA	CASSPTGEVDTQYF	TGTGCCAGCAGCCCGACAGGGGAAGTAGATACGCAGTATTTT
TRBV5-1	NA	TRBJ2-7	once	CASSLAGFPNEQYF	TGCGCCAGCAGCTTGGCGGGGTTCCCTAACGAGCAGTACTTC
TRBV19	TRBD1	TRBJ1-1	few	CATAPRQGWTEAFF	TGTGCCACCGCCCCCCGACAGGGATGGACTGAAGCTTTCTTT